The 30 T cell receptor beta chains in this list originate from one sample, sequenced in a study of cytomegalovirus exposure and HLA in healthy donors. Use of 60 Vbeta and 13 Jbeta primers characterized the PCR. The repertoire was sequenced with immunoSEQ multiplex PCR; TCRdb's copy has only in-frame clones and lacks some. The sample lists 150,000 to 200,000 clones, about three quarters occurring once. Sequencing was done on a sample of PBMCs. Receptors were obtained from a man younger than 45 in good health and CMV-seropositive.

On this clone: One end of the junction varies from germline; a read error may be responsible. CDR3 DNA: TGTGCCGGCTCACCACAGGACACAAGCAATCAGCCCCAGCATTTT. Amino acid sequence: CAGSPQDTSNQPQHF. V usage is TRBV18 and J usage is TRBJ1-5, with D possibly matching TRBD1 (5 bases). Germline V CDR1 and CDR2: KGHSH, LQKENI. The CDR3 totals 15 residues.

The J gene is TRBJ1-5, the V gene TRBV2; no clear D. This CDR3 comprises 14 residues. V was cut by 4 bases and J by 5 bases, with 12 bases left in between. Germline CDR1 is SNHLY and CDR2 is FYNNEI. DNA of the CDR3: TGTGCCAGCAGTGGGAACAGCCCCGATCAGCCCCAGCATTTT. Translated: CASSGNSPDQPQHF.

This clone has just a few counts. The rearrangement uses TRBV10-3 and TRBJ1-2, with 11 bases that match TRBD1. The J segment lost 2 bases and the V segment lost 7 bases, leaving 6 bases of the junction unmatched. Germline CDR1 reads ENHRY; CDR2 reads SYGVKD. The CDR3 sequence is 15 residues long. This chain's CDR3 is CAITPGQGGNYGYTF. The CDR3 DNA sequence: TGTGCCATCACCCCGGGACAGGGGGGAAACTATGGCTACACCTTC.

The chain employs TRBV11-2 and TRBJ2-5; a possible D gene is TRBD1 (5 bases). With the DNA end fitting TRBJ2-7 better, the J assignment may be wrong. There are 15 residues in the CDR3. The germline gives CDR1 SGHAT, CDR2 FQNNGV. In DNA form, the CDR3 reads TGTGCCAGCAGTCCAGGGCGGCTATATTCCTACGAGCAGTACTTC. This codes for CASSPGRLYSYEQYF.

The chain employs TRBV7-2 and TRBJ2-7; possible D gene TRBD1, 5 bases. The CDR3 runs 13 residues. V was pared by 6 bases and J by 1 base, with 10 bases between. Germline-derived CDR1 and CDR2 are SGHTA and FQGNSA. DNA for the CDR3: TGTGCCAGCAGATCAGGGCAATCCTACGAGCAGTACTTC. Amino acid sequence: CASRSGQSYEQYF.

The gene calls are TRBV10-3 and TRBJ2-2; a possible D gene is TRBD1 (6 bases). Between the trimmed V and J ends, which lost 10 bases and 5 bases, there was a span of 17 bases. This CDR3 region has 14 residues. Germline CDR1 reads ENHRY; CDR2 reads SYGVKD. CDR3 bases: TGTGCCACCCAAAGGAACAGGGAGACCGGGGAGCTGTTTTTT. Translated: CATQRNRETGELFF.

This clone was counted a few times. This chain links TRBV6-1 with TRBJ2-7; 9 bases fit TRBD1. Germline CDR1 is MNHNS and CDR2 is SASEGT. Trimming at V came to 6 bases and at J to 2 bases, leaving 8 bases not matched to a gene. The CDR3 length is 15 residues. CDR3 coding DNA: TGTGCCAGCAGATCAAGACAGGGGGAAACCTACGAGCAGTACTTC. Its translation: CASRSRQGETYEQYF.

The chain employs TRBV28 and TRBJ2-7, with TRBD2 matching 11 bases. From germline, CDR1 is MDHEN and CDR2 SYDVKM. V dropped 6 bases and J dropped 6; count of bases not matched to a gene: 10. CDR3 length: 15 residues. The CDR3 DNA reads as TGTGCCAGCAGACTGGGGCTAGCGGGAGGTGGCGAGCAGTACTTC. This codes for CASRLGLAGGGEQYF.

This clone has just a few counts. The chain employs TRBV6-5 and TRBJ1-4; D is uncertain. V was shortened by 6 bases and J by 8 bases, with 13 bases between the two germline ends. The CDR3 contains 13 residues. CDR1 is MNHEY and CDR2 is SVGAGI in the germline V gene. The CDR3 coding sequence is TGTGCCAGCAGCGTAACCTGGCAAGAAAAACTGTTTTTT. Translating it yields CASSVTWQEKLFF.

The chain combines TRBV11-2 with TRBJ2-7; 11 positions match TRBD2. Trimming at V came to 0 bases and at J to 5 bases, leaving 6 bases not matched to a gene. Germline V gene data show CDR1 as SGHAT and CDR2 as FQNNGV. The CDR3 is made up of 16 amino acids. The CDR3 is CASSLEPLAGADEQYF. CDR3 DNA sequence: TGTGCCAGCAGCTTAGAGCCACTAGCGGGAGCGGACGAGCAGTACTTC.

In its sample, this clone was seen a few times. V gene TRBV10-3 combines with J gene TRBJ1-1, with 9 positions matching TRBD1. The CDR3 is 15 amino acids. Germline CDR1 is ENHRY and CDR2 is SYGVKD. With V trimmed by 6 bases and J by 1 base, 6 bases remained unmatched. The CDR3 region has the DNA TGTGCCATCAGCCGACCGGGACAGGGGAACACTGAAGCTTTCTTT. Translation gives CAISRPGQGNTEAFF.

CDR3 in DNA: TGTGCCAGCAGGACAGGGGGGGCGACAACCTACGAGCAGTACTTC. This encodes CASRTGGATTYEQYF. V gene TRBV6-1 combines with J gene TRBJ2-7, with 9 bases aligning to TRBD1. CDR3 length equals 15 residues. Germline assignment: CDR1 MNHNS and CDR2 SASEGT. The trim removed 6 bases at V and 2 bases at J, leaving 8 bases unmatched.

Written as DNA, the CDR3 is TGTGCCAGCAGCTCAAAGGGCGGGGGTGTTAACGAGCAGTACTTC. Amino acid sequence: CASSSKGGGVNEQYF. This sequence joins TRBV5-4 and TRBJ2-7, with 7 bases lining up with TRBD2. Germline V lookup: CDR1 SGHNT, CDR2 YYREEE (reference sequence). Germline trimming cut 3 bases from V and 5 bases from J; bases unmatched to any gene: 11. This CDR3 spans 15 amino acids. Filled out from reference TRBV5-4 and TRBJ2-7, the complete variable domain reads ETGVTQSPTHLIKTRGQQVTLRCSSQSGHNTVSWYQQALGQGPQFIFQYYREEENGRGNFPPRFSGLQFPNYSSELNVNALELDDSALYLCASSSKGGGVNEQYFGPGTRLTVT.

The DNA of the CDR3 is TGCGCCAGCAGCTCGACAGGGGGGGGGTCCTACGAGCAGTACTTC. Its translation: CASSSTGGGSYEQYF. The J gene is TRBJ2-7, the V gene TRBV5-1, with 9 nucleotides matching TRBD1. The CDR3 is made up of 15 amino acids. CDR1 is SGHRS and CDR2 is YFSETQ in the germline V gene. V lost 3 bases to trimming and J lost 1 base; unmatched junction nucleotides: 5.

This rearrangement joins TRBV6-1 to TRBJ2-2; 10 bases are a match to TRBD2. J was trimmed by 9 bases and V by 7 bases; bases with no gene match: 8. This CDR3 has 14 amino acids. The germline gives CDR1 MNHNS, CDR2 SASEGT. CDR3 nucleotide sequence: TGTGCCAGCACCGGTATAGCGGGAGGTCGGGAGCTGTTTTTT. It encodes CASTGIAGGRELFF.

The table lists this clone with a few counts. The rearrangement links TRBV10-3 to TRBJ1-1, with TRBD1 matching 9 bases. CDR3 length: 15 amino acids. Germline V gene data show CDR1 as ENHRY and CDR2 as SYGVKD. Trimming cost V 6 bases and J 10 bases; bases outside gene matches: 15. CDR3 sequence: CAIRAVGQGSGGAFF. CDR3 DNA: TGTGCCATCAGGGCAGTGGGACAGGGATCAGGAGGAGCTTTCTTT.

The rearrangement joins TRBV25-1 to TRBJ2-5; 12 nucleotides agree with TRBD2. Per germline, CDR1 MGHDK and CDR2 SYGVNS. The J segment lost 5 bases and the V segment lost 2 bases, leaving 6 bases of the junction unmatched. There are 16 residues in the CDR3. CDR3 sequence reads: CASSEGLAGRVETQYF. The DNA for the CDR3 is TGTGCCAGCAGTGAAGGACTAGCGGGAAGGGTGGAGACCCAGTACTTC.

CDR3 region: CASRGAAFRDNEKLFF. The CDR3, as DNA: TGTGCCAGCAGAGGGGCCGCATTTAGGGATAATGAAAAACTGTTTTTT. The chain couples TRBV28 to TRBJ1-4; D may be TRBD1 (5 bases). V lost 6 bases, J lost 4 bases, and 18 bases lay in between. The CDR3 covers 16 residues. The germline V gene has CDR1 MDHEN and CDR2 SYDVKM. The full variable domain, completed using reference TRBV28 and TRBJ1-4, is DVKVTQSSRYLVKRTGEKVFLECVQDMDHENMFWYRQDPGLGLRLIYFSYDVKMKEKGDIPEGYSVSREKKERFSLILESASTNQTSMYLCASRGAAFRDNEKLFFGSGTQLSVL.

The table lists this clone with a few counts. CDR3 coding DNA: TGTGCCAGCAGTACCCCAGGGGGAGGCTATGGCTACACCTTC. Translated: CASSTPGGGYGYTF. This sequence joins TRBV6-6 and TRBJ1-2; 7 bases line up with TRBD1. V shed 5 bases, J shed 4 bases, and the junction held 7 bases outside the gene matches. The germline CDR1 and CDR2 sequences are MNHNY and SVGAGI (reference sequence). The CDR3 length is 14 residues.

This clone showed up just a few times. The gene calls are TRBV6-6 and TRBJ1-1, with unresolved D. The germline CDR1 and CDR2 sequences are MNHNY and SVGAGI (reference sequence). This CDR3 comprises 13 residues. Trimming took 7 bases from V and 0 from J, leaving 9 bases between them. CDR3: CASNSDMNTEAFF. The DNA for the CDR3 is TGTGCCAGCAATTCCGACATGAACACTGAAGCTTTCTTT.

J is TRBJ2-5 and V is TRBV6-6, with D uncertain. The CDR3 runs 11 residues. V lost 5 bases to trimming and J lost 4 bases, with 5 bases between them. Germline-derived CDR1 and CDR2 are MNHNY and SVGAGI (reference sequence). CDR3 DNA: TGTGCCAGCAGTGAGGTAGAGACCCAGTACTTC. Its translation is CASSEVETQYF.

This clone has just one count. The CDR3 protein is CASSLMATSGLSYEQYF. CDR3 nucleotides: TGTGCCAGCAGTTTGATGGCGACTAGCGGGCTCTCCTACGAGCAGTACTTC. V usage is TRBV27 and J usage is TRBJ2-5, with 10 nucleotides matching TRBD2. The J call is doubtful: the DNA matches TRBJ2-7 better. The CDR3 is 17 amino acids. The V gene's germline CDR1 is MNHEY and CDR2 SMNVEV (reference sequence).

V gene TRBV29-1 combines with J gene TRBJ2-1; D not resolved. V was clipped by 7 bases and J by 8 bases, with 18 bases between them. This CDR3 is built from 13 residues. From germline, CDR1 is SQVTM and CDR2 ANQGSEA. The CDR3 coding sequence is TGCAGCGCTTACATTATGGCCTTCTATGAGCAGTTCTTC. Amino acids: CSAYIMAFYEQFF.

This chain joins TRBV6-1 and TRBJ1-3, with 7 bases aligning to TRBD1. The CDR3 runs to 15 residues. Germline lookup yields CDR1 MNHNS and CDR2 SASEGT. Losses at the gene ends were 7 bases for V and 0 bases for J; bases not matched to a gene: 6. This chain's CDR3 is CASKTGQVSGNTIYF. In DNA form, the CDR3 reads TGTGCCAGCAAAACCGGACAGGTCTCTGGAAACACCATATATTTT.

On this clone itself: The same CDR3 is also encoded by other DNA sequences in this sample. The rearrangement links TRBV10-3 to TRBJ2-7, with D possibly being TRBD1 (6 bases). The CDR3 consists of 11 residues. V was trimmed by 5 bases and J by 4 bases, leaving 6 bases between them. Germline V lookup: CDR1 ENHRY, CDR2 SYGVKD. CDR3 bases: TGTGCCATCAGTACAGGGTACGAGCAGTACTTC. Its protein is CAISTGYEQYF.

The CDR3 region is CASILREGNEQFF. For the CDR3, the DNA is TGTGCCAGCATCTTGCGGGAGGGCAATGAGCAGTTCTTC. The chain employs TRBV25-1 and TRBJ2-1; 9 nucleotides match TRBD2. CDR3 length equals 13 residues. J gave up 6 bases and V 7 bases, and 4 bases lay outside the gene matches. CDR1 is MGHDK, CDR2 SYGVNS, per germline.

This chain uses TRBV4-2 with TRBJ2-1; D might be TRBD2 (6 bases). The CDR3 length is 17 residues. CDR1 is LGHNA, CDR2 YNFKEQ, per germline. Trimming pared 2 bases from V and 5 bases from J, leaving 19 bases between. CDR3 region: CASSQRTGDVPDNEQFF. CDR3 DNA: TGTGCCAGCAGCCAACGGACGGGGGACGTACCGGACAATGAGCAGTTCTTC.

The chain links TRBV6-6 to TRBJ1-2, with a tentative D call TRBD1 (6 bases). Germline V gene sequence: CDR1 MNHNY, CDR2 SVGAGI (reference sequence). V was cut by 7 bases and J by 0 bases, with 15 bases left in between. The CDR3 runs 15 residues. CDR3 region: CASTPGALANYGYTF. The CDR3 nucleotides read TGTGCCAGCACCCCAGGGGCGTTAGCTAACTATGGCTACACCTTC.

The chain carries TRBV9 and TRBJ2-1; TRBD2 matches 7 bases. V gave up 4 bases and J gave up 7 bases; unmatched junction bases: 5. The CDR3 contains 13 residues. Germline-derived CDR1 and CDR2 are SGDLS and YYNGEE. CDR3 sequence: CASSPRELNEQFF. The CDR3 region has the DNA TGTGCCAGCAGCCCGCGGGAGTTGAATGAGCAGTTCTTC.

The chain recombines TRBV19 with TRBJ2-7; 10 bases map to TRBD2. There are 14 residues in the CDR3. Germline values: CDR1 LNHDA, CDR2 SQIVND (reference sequence). V lost 5 bases to trimming and J lost 7 bases; unmatched junction nucleotides: 8. This CDR3 reads CASSGGLARWEQYF. The CDR3 bases are TGTGCCAGTAGTGGGGGACTAGCGCGATGGGAGCAGTACTTC.